The 21 T cell receptor beta chains presented below share a single source sample, sequenced in a study of tumor-infiltrating lymphocytes in primary liver carcinoma. A constant-region primer served to make TCR beta cDNA from roughly 540 ng total RNA. Three nested multiplex PCR rounds of slightly modified ARM-PCR generated TCR beta libraries. In the first two PCR rounds, TRBV1-TRBV30 forward primers were paired with a C-beta reverse primer, and each round lasted approximately 10 cycles. One entry per CDR3 protein results from TCRdb running MiXCR on the multiplex PCR reads. This sample has about 78,000 distinct CDR3 sequences; roughly three quarters occur once, and the top ten carry 28%. Co-extraction of RNA and DNA was performed on about 19-33 mg of unsorted bulk tissue. The sequenced material came from liver tumor tissue from sampling region 4. The subset here: tumor region T4, right-lateral pole. These receptors were collected from a man aged 35 to 55 with primary liver carcinoma and hepatitis B virus infection.

Comments on this clonotype: A read error may account for a junction end that differs from germline. The chain recombines TRBV6-5 with TRBJ2-5, with D possibly being TRBD2 (5 bases). Germline V gene sequence: CDR1 MNHEY, CDR2 SVGAGI. This CDR3 spans 14 amino acids. The CDR3 coding sequence is TGTACCAGCAGTTACGGCGGGTATCAAGAGACCCAGTACTTC. Translating it yields CTSSYGGYQETQYF.

Only a few counts were recorded for this clonotype. The junction departs from germline at one end; a sequencing error may be responsible. In DNA form, the CDR3 reads TGTGCCAGCAGCTACGCGGGGGACGGAGCGGGAGTAGCTTCCTTT. Its protein product is CASSYAGDGAGVASF. This chain links TRBV6-5 with TRBJ1-1, with D perhaps TRBD1 (5 bases). Germline V CDR1 and CDR2: MNHEY, SVGAGI. The CDR3 covers 15 residues.

To note about this clonotype: A read error may account for a junction end that differs from germline. V gene TRBV4-2 combines with J gene TRBJ1-5; D is possibly TRBD1 (6 bases). Germline CDR1 reads LGHNA; CDR2 reads YNFKEQ. CDR3 length: 15 amino acids. CDR3 region: CVSSPGGGDNRPQHF. The CDR3 nucleotides are TGTGTCAGCAGCCCTGGAGGGGGTGACAATCGGCCCCAGCATTTT.

Turning to this clonotype: One base away lies a much larger clone, so this may be a sequencing read error. The chain couples TRBV19 to TRBJ2-2; possible D gene TRBD2, 5 bases. Germline CDR1 is LNHDA and CDR2 is SQIVND (reference sequence). The CDR3 sequence is 13 residues long. CDR3 protein: CASSITATGVLFF. As DNA, the CDR3 is TGTGCCAGTAGTATCACGGCCACCGGGGTGCTGTTTTTT.

As for this clonotype: Compared with germline, one end of the junction differs, possibly owing to a read error. This rearrangement joins TRBV11-2 to TRBJ2-7; no clear D. This CDR3 is 15 amino acids long. In germline, CDR1 is SGHAT, CDR2 FQNNGV. The CDR3 is CACSLSVGISYEYYF. The CDR3 coding sequence is TGTGCCTGCAGCCTATCTGTGGGAATATCCTACGAGTATTACTTC.

Comments on this clonotype: One junction end disagrees with the germline gene, perhaps due to a read error. The V call is TRBV12-3 or TRBV12-4, the J call TRBJ1-1; D is possibly TRBD1 (5 bases). The CDR3 extends over 12 amino acids. CDR3 sequence: CASSAGSTGAFF. The CDR3, as DNA: TGTGCTAGCAGCGCAGGGAGCACTGGAGCTTTCTTT.

CDR3 DNA sequence: TGTGCCAGTAGCAACGGACTAGCTGTTAGCACAGATACGCAGTATTTT. Its translation is CASSNGLAVSTDTQYF. This sequence joins TRBV11-1 and TRBJ2-3, with 8 bases fitting TRBD2. CDR3 length: 16 amino acids. Germline V gene lookup returns CDR1 SGHAT and CDR2 FQDESV (reference sequence). The V gene end was trimmed by 9 bases and the J gene end by 0 bases; junction bases not matched to a gene: 11.

The rearrangement joins TRBV11-2 to TRBJ2-3; 7 positions agree with TRBD2. With 2 bases clipped from V and 14 bases from J, the junction kept 25 bases outside the gene matches. Germline V gene lookup returns CDR1 SGHAT and CDR2 FQNNGV. CDR3 length: 18 residues. Here the CDR3 DNA reads TGTGCCAGCAGCTTAACTACTAGTGGGAGGGCGGGGCGAGATGCGCGGTATTTT. It encodes CASSLTTSGRAGRDARYF. Variable domain in full (rest from reference TRBV11-2 and TRBJ2-3): EAGVAQSPRYKIIEKRQSVAFWCNPISGHATLYWYQQILGQGPKLLIQFQNNGVVDDSQLPKDRFSAERLKGVDSTLKIQPAKLEDSAVYLCASSLTTSGRAGRDARYFGPGTRLTVL.

There are many counts of this clonotype. The gene calls are TRBV5-4 and TRBJ1-2; D perhaps matches TRBD1 (5 bases). Trimming left V 7 bases short and J 4 bases short, with 20 bases between. The CDR3 runs to 15 residues. Germline lookup yields CDR1 SGHNT and CDR2 YYREEE (reference sequence). The CDR3 reads CASAPGREWSYGYTF. The CDR3 bases are TGTGCCAGCGCCCCGGGGCGGGAGTGGAGCTATGGCTACACCTTC.

This clonotype was observed at least ten times. V is TRBV14 and J is TRBJ2-3; D unclear. The CDR3 runs 13 residues. V lost 5 bases and J 4 bases, leaving 10 bases between the germline ends. Per germline, CDR1 SGHDN and CDR2 FVKESK. The DNA for the CDR3 is TGTGCCAGCAGCTTTAGCAGTGCAGATACGCAGTATTTT. Its protein product is CASSFSSADTQYF.

This clonotype was found a few times. The chain has TRBV12-3 or TRBV12-4 and TRBJ2-7, with 7 bases fitting TRBD1. V lost 7 bases and J lost 3; bases outside the gene matches: 9. CDR3 length equals 14 residues. This chain's CDR3 is CASNPRDRIYEQYF. CDR3 DNA sequence: TGTGCCAGCAACCCCCGGGACAGAATCTACGAGCAGTACTTC.

The chain joins TRBV5-6 to TRBJ1-1; D is unresolved. V was shortened by 1 base and J by 10 bases, with 14 bases between the two germline ends. The CDR3 covers 13 residues. The V gene's germline CDR1 is SGHDT and CDR2 YYEEEE. In nucleotides, the CDR3 is TGTGCCAGCAGCTTGTACCATAACACTAGAGCTTTCTTT. Residues: CASSLYHNTRAFF.

About this clonotype: The conserved final phenylalanine or tryptophan is absent from the CDR3, which likely points to a read error. The V gene is TRBV4-1, the J gene TRBJ2-1; D might be TRBD2 (5 bases). CDR3 size: 15 residues. Germline lookup yields CDR1 MGHRA and CDR2 YSYEKL. The CDR3 DNA sequence: TGCACCAGCAGCCAAGTCGGAGGCCCATGGGATGAGCAGTTCTCC. It is translated as CTSSQVGGPWDEQFS.

In the case of this clonotype: The junction and the germline gene differ at one end; a read error may be behind it. CDR3: CANSRQRDETQYF. The DNA for the CDR3 is TGTGCCAACAGCAGGCAAAGGGACGAGACCCAGTACTTC. V usage is TRBV7-3 and J usage is TRBJ2-5; D is perhaps TRBD1 or TRBD2 (5 bases each). This CDR3 spans 13 amino acids. Germline V gene lookup returns CDR1 SGHTA and CDR2 FQGTGA.

For this clonotype: The conserved final phenylalanine or tryptophan is absent from the CDR3, which likely points to a read error. The rearrangement uses TRBV6-1 and TRBJ2-2; the D gene is possibly TRBD1 (7 bases). This CDR3 is 15 amino acids long. Germline V gives CDR1 MNHNS, CDR2 SASEGT. As DNA, the CDR3 is TGTGCCAGCAGTGAATACGGGACAGATACCGGGGGGCTGTTTTTG. Protein: CASSEYGTDTGGLFL.

This sequence joins TRBV28 and TRBJ1-2, with TRBD1 as a possible D gene (6 bases). Germline V gene lookup returns CDR1 MDHEN and CDR2 SYDVKM. This CDR3 comprises 16 residues. The V end lost 2 bases, the J end lost 3 bases, and 16 bases lay between the germline ends. DNA of the CDR3: TGTGCCAGCAGTTTAAGATGTCAGGGGACTCACTATGGCTACACCTTC. It encodes CASSLRCQGTHYGYTF.

This clonotype was seen ten or more times. The chain couples TRBV5-4 to TRBJ2-2; D is unresolved. CDR3 length equals 15 residues. Trimming took off 1 base at V and 4 bases at J, with 11 bases between the two ends. Germline V gives CDR1 SGHNT, CDR2 YYREEE (reference sequence). The CDR3 bases are TGTGCCAGCAGCTTGCCCGGAACTCTCACCGGGGAGCTGTTTTTT. It translates to CASSLPGTLTGELFF.

In its sample, this clonotype was seen many times. The gene calls are TRBV29-1 and TRBJ2-3, with D tentatively TRBD1 or TRBD2 (5 bases each). Germline CDR1 SQVTM, CDR2 ANQGSEA. Trimming stripped 4 bases from V and 6 bases from J, with 14 bases between. The CDR3 loop spans 13 amino acids. The CDR3 sequence is CSVGDGRMDTQYF. In DNA, the CDR3 is TGCAGCGTTGGGGACGGCCGTATGGATACGCAGTATTTT.

The V and J genes are TRBV29-1 and TRBJ2-7; the D gene is possibly TRBD1 (6 bases). The CDR3 covers 12 residues. V lost 8 bases, J lost 3 bases, and 14 bases lay in between. CDR1 is SQVTM, CDR2 ANQGSEA, per germline. CDR3 amino acids: CSLEGQLYEQYF. CDR3 bases: TGCAGCCTCGAAGGACAGCTCTACGAGCAGTACTTC.

This clonotype has ten or more counts. The chain employs TRBV7-9 and TRBJ1-2, with D maybe TRBD1 (6 bases). The CDR3 has 15 amino acids. Looked up from germline, CDR1 is SEHNR and CDR2 is FQNEAQ (reference sequence). V lost 1 base and J 4 bases, leaving 13 bases between the germline ends. Here the CDR3 DNA reads TGTGCCAGCAGCTTAGGGGTCGGGGGGCTCTATGGCTACACCTTC. Its translation: CASSLGVGGLYGYTF. The variable domain in full, with the rest retrieved from reference TRBV7-9 and TRBJ1-2, is DTGVSQNPRHKITKRGQNVTFRCDPISEHNRLYWYRQTLGQGPEFLTYFQNEAQLEKSRLLSDRFSAERPKGSFSTLEIQRTEQGDSAMYLCASSLGVGGLYGYTFGSGTRLTVV.

Comments on this clonotype: Relative to the germline gene, one junction end is altered; a read error may explain this. This chain links TRBV7-8 with TRBJ1-2, with D possibly matching TRBD1 (5 bases). CDR1 is SGHVS, CDR2 FQNEAQ, per germline. The CDR3 is 15 residues long. Here the CDR3 DNA reads TGTACCAGCAGCCCTCGGACGGGGGTGAACTATGGTTACACCTTC. Residues: CTSSPRTGVNYGYTF.